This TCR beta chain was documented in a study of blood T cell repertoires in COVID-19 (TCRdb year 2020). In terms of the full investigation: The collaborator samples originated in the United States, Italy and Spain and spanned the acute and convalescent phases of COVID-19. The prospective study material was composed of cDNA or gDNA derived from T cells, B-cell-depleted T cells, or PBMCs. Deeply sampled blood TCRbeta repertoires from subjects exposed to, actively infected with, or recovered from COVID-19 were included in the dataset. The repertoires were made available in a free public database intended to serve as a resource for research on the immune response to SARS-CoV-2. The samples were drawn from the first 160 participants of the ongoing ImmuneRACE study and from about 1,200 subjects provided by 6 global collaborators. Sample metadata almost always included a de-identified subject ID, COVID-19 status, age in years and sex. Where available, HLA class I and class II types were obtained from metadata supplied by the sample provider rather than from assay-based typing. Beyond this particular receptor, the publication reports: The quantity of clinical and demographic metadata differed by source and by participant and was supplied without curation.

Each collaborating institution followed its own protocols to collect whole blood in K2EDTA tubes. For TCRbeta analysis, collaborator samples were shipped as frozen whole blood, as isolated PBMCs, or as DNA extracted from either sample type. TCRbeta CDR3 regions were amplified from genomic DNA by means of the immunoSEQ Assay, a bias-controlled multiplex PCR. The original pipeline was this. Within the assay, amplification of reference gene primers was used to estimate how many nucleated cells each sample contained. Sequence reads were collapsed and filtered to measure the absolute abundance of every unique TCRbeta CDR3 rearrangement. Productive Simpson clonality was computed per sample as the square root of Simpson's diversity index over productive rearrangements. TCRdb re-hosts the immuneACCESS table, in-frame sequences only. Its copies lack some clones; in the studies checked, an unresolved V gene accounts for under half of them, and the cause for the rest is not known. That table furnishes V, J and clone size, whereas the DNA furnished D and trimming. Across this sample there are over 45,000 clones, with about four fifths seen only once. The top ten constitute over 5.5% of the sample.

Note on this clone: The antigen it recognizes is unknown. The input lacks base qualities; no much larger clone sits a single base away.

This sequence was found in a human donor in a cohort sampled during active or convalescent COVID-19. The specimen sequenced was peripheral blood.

The CDR3 corresponds to CASSDIAGGSYNEQFF. The DNA sequence is given as TGTGCCAGCTCAGATATAGCGGGGGGCTCCTACAATGAGCAGTTCTTC. The chain employs TRBV18 and TRBJ2-1; TRBD2 aligns with 10 central bases. Unmatched junction bases come to 4, with V trimmed by 5 bases and J by 0 bases. Counted from cysteine to phenylalanine, this CDR3 has 16 amino acids. CDR3 DNA is the only sequence kept; it has 48 bases, read in frame from the first base. CDR1 and CDR2, looked up from the germline V gene, are KGHSH and LQKENI.